What follows are 24 T cell receptor beta chains derived from one specimen sequenced in a study of T cell clonality in common variable immunodeficiency. The table came from immunoSEQ multiplex PCR; TCRdb's copy has only in-frame clones and leaves some out. The sample presents approximately 34,000 clones, none singletons. The sequencing input was peripheral blood mononuclear cells. The receptors come from a person aged 18 to 70 in good health.

Of note for this clone: The read terminates 3 residues before the CDR3 end, so the remaining end is supplied by the germline J gene. This sequence joins TRBV11-3 and TRBJ2-3, with 7 bases lining up with TRBD1. Germline assignment: CDR1 SGHNT and CDR2 YENEEA. The CDR3 is made up of 15 amino acids. CDR3 amino acids: CASSLAGTVEETQYF. The covered CDR3 bases are TGTGCCAGCAGCTTAGCGGGGACAGTCGAAGAGACG.

This clone was counted at least ten times. Germline and junction disagree at one end, which may indicate a read error. The CDR3 end lies 3 residues beyond the end of the read and is filled in from the germline J gene. V and J are TRBV7-7 and TRBJ2-2; D gene unclear. This CDR3 spans 15 amino acids. From germline, CDR1 is SSHAT and CDR2 FNYEAQ (reference sequence). CDR3 sequence: CASSLRSANTGELFF. CDR3 bases read: TGTGCTAGCAGCTTAAGGTCCGCGAACACCGGGGAG. Variable domain in full (rest from reference TRBV7-7 and TRBJ2-2): GAGVSQSPRYKVTKRGQDVTLRCDPISSHATLYWYQQALGQGPEFLTYFNYEAQPDKSGLPSDRFSAERPEGSISTLTIQRTEQRDSAMYRCASSLRSANTGELFFGEGSRLTVL.

As for this clone: The read comes to an end 3 residues before the CDR3 does, leaving the germline J gene to fill in the end. Other DNA sequences of this sample code for an identical CDR3. The rearrangement uses TRBV7-2 and TRBJ2-2, with D possibly matching TRBD1 (5 bases). The CDR3 runs to 12 residues. CDR1 and CDR2 (germline): SGHTA, FQGNSA. The sequenced part of the CDR3 DNA is TGTGCCAGCAGCCCGCAAGGGGAAAAG. It specifies CASSPQGEK. The entire CDR3 is CASSPQGEKLFF.

A few counts support this clone. The CDR3 end falls 3 residues outside the read, so it is completed with the germline J gene. The genes are TRBV2 and TRBJ2-7; D is perhaps TRBD2 (5 bases). The CDR3 runs 13 residues. Germline CDR1 is SNHLY and CDR2 is FYNNEI. Deletions cut 7 bases from V and 2 bases from J, with 12 bases between. The sequenced CDR3 bases are TGTGCCAGCACACGACTGCGGGCCTACGAG. It specifies CASTRLRAYE. The CDR3 in full is CASTRLRAYEQYF.

At least ten counts were recorded for this clone. From the germline J gene comes the end of the CDR3, since the read stops 3 residues before it. The rearrangement joins TRBV24-1 to TRBJ2-5; 10 bases line up with TRBD2. CDR1 is KGHDR, CDR2 SFDVKD, per germline. The CDR3 contains 15 residues. J was trimmed by 2 bases and V by 5 bases; bases with no gene match: 4. The sequenced part of the CDR3 DNA is TGTGCCACCAGTGGCCGTAGCGGGAGGCAAGAGACC. Encoded protein: CATSGRSGRQET. The whole CDR3 region reads CATSGRSGRQETQYF.

With regard to this clone: The sequence runs out 3 residues before the end of the CDR3; the remainder is reconstructed from the germline J gene. This chain connects TRBV30 to TRBJ1-2; D uncertain. The germline CDR1 and CDR2 sequences are GTSNPN and SVGIG (reference sequence). The CDR3 consists of 8 residues. CDR3 in amino acids: CAWGGYTF. The sequenced part of the CDR3 DNA is TGTGCCTGGGGAGGG.

This clone has a count of ten or more. Read sequence stops 3 residues before the CDR3 end, and the germline J gene provides the missing end. The chain joins TRBV6-4 to TRBJ2-1, with 10 bases identical to TRBD2. Germline lookup yields CDR1 MRHNA and CDR2 SNTAGT. The J segment lost 7 bases and the V segment lost 0 bases, leaving 12 bases of the junction unmatched. The CDR3 loop spans 18 amino acids. The sequenced CDR3 bases are TGTGCCAGCAGTGACTCTGGGAGGGGGACTAGCGCGAGAAATGAG. Translation: CASSDSGRGTSARNE. The full-length CDR3 reads as CASSDSGRGTSARNEQFF.

This clone was recorded at least ten times. The observed sequence ends 3 residues before the CDR3 terminus, with the missing tail filled in from the germline J gene. V gene TRBV18 combines with J gene TRBJ2-4; TRBD1 matches 9 bases. Losses at the gene ends were 6 bases for V and 8 bases for J; bases not matched to a gene: 8. The CDR3 length is 14 residues. In germline, CDR1 is KGHSH, CDR2 LQKENI. The DNA read from the CDR3 is TGTGCCAGCTCCCCTGGGACAGGGCGAGACATT. This codes for CASSPGTGRDI. The CDR3 reads in full as CASSPGTGRDIQYF.

This clone was detected many times. The read stops 3 residues short of the end of the CDR3; the missing end is completed from the germline J gene. This sequence joins TRBV20-1 and TRBJ2-7, with TRBD2 matching over 9 bases. Per germline, CDR1 DFQATT and CDR2 SNEGSKA (reference sequence). J was trimmed by 2 bases and V by 0 bases; bases with no gene match: 2. The CDR3 runs 14 residues. The covered CDR3 bases are TGCAGTGCTAGAGAGGTAGCGGGAGCCTACGAG. Protein sequence: CSAREVAGAYE. The CDR3 in its entirety is CSAREVAGAYEQYF.

In its sample, this clone was seen many times. The read gets to within 3 residues of the CDR3 end, and the germline J gene fills in the rest. The chain combines TRBV18 with TRBJ2-7; 10 nucleotides align to TRBD1. In germline, CDR1 is KGHSH, CDR2 LQKENI. V shed 2 bases, J shed 4 bases, and the junction held 5 bases outside the gene matches. The CDR3 length is 15 residues. This CDR3 reads CASSPVTGGLYEQYF. The sequenced CDR3 bases are TGTGCCAGCTCACCAGTGACAGGGGGCCTTTACGAG.

This clone was detected a few times. The read ends 3 residues before the CDR3 terminus; that terminus is restored from the germline J gene. This chain joins TRBV25-1 and TRBJ2-7; TRBD1 matches 11 bases. The ends lost 4 bases at V and 0 bases at J; junction bases unmatched: 2. This CDR3 has 15 amino acids. Germline CDR1 is MGHDK and CDR2 is SYGVNS. The CDR3 sequence is CASSGTGGSSYEQYF. CDR3 DNA, as far as it was read: TGTGCCAGCAGTGGGACAGGGGGCAGCTCCTACGAG.

Concerning this clone: The read finishes 3 residues shy of the CDR3 end, and the germline J gene is used to complete it. This chain uses TRBV5-1 with TRBJ2-5; 8 bases align to TRBD2. The CDR3 extends over 16 amino acids. The germline CDR1 and CDR2 sequences are SGHRS and YFSETQ. V was clipped by 5 bases and J by 4 bases; unmatched bases: 13. The sequenced part of the CDR3 DNA is TGCGCCAGCAGTACTCAAGCGGGAGTCGGGAGAGAGACC. It yields the protein CASSTQAGVGRET. The full CDR3 protein reads CASSTQAGVGRETQYF.

This clone was detected ten times or more. The observed sequence ends 3 residues before the CDR3 terminus, with the missing tail filled in from the germline J gene. The chain is built from TRBV7-9 and TRBJ2-7; perhaps TRBD1 as D (6 bases). The V gene lost 4 bases and the J gene lost 5 bases, with 9 bases spanning the gap. CDR1 and CDR2 (germline): SEHNR, FQNEAQ (reference sequence). This CDR3 has 12 amino acids. The part of the CDR3 DNA that was read is TGTGCCAGCAGCTCTCACAGGGACGAG. This codes for CASSSHRDE. The CDR3 reads in full as CASSSHRDEQYF.

This clone was seen ten or more times. The read gets to within 3 residues of the CDR3 end, and the germline J gene fills in the rest. The chain combines TRBV29-1 with TRBJ2-7, with TRBD1 matching 7 bases. Germline values: CDR1 SQVTM, CDR2 ANQGSEA. V lost 3 bases to trimming and J lost 4 bases; unmatched junction nucleotides: 6. The CDR3 spans 13 residues. CDR3 DNA (partial): TGCAGCGTTGATATCCCAGGGGGATACGAG. Its translation is CSVDIPGGYE. The complete CDR3 reads CSVDIPGGYEQYF.

This clone has ten or more counts. Read sequence stops 3 residues before the CDR3 end, and the germline J gene provides the missing end. This rearrangement joins TRBV6-1 to TRBJ1-5, with 7 positions matching TRBD1. Germline V gives CDR1 MNHNS, CDR2 SASEGT. Unmatched junction bases numbered 7, after V lost 4 bases and J lost 7 bases. The CDR3 spans 14 residues. Here the CDR3 reads CASSGRGGLQPQHF. The sequenced CDR3 bases are TGTGCCAGCAGTGGGAGAGGGGGCTTACAGCCC.

This clone was seen a handful of times. The observed sequence ends 3 residues before the CDR3 terminus, with the missing tail filled in from the germline J gene. The V call is TRBV2, the J call TRBJ2-3, with TRBD2 matching 14 bases. The CDR3 has 17 residues. Germline CDR1 and CDR2: SNHLY and FYNNEI. Unmatched junction bases numbered 8, after V lost 5 bases and J lost 4 bases. This CDR3 reads CASSRLAGGSAADTQYF. Incomplete CDR3 DNA: TGTGCCAGCAGTAGACTAGCGGGAGGGTCCGCCGCAGATACG. Filled out from reference TRBV2 and TRBJ2-3, the complete variable domain reads EPEVTQTPSHQVTQMGQEVILRCVPISNHLYFYWYRQILGQKVEFLVSFYNNEISEKSEIFDDQFSVERPDGSNFTLKIRSTKLEDSAMYFCASSRLAGGSAADTQYFGPGTRLTVL.

This clone was observed many times. A read error may account for a junction end that differs from germline. The read gets to within 3 residues of the CDR3 end, and the germline J gene fills in the rest. V usage is TRBV28 and J usage is TRBJ2-5, with 9 bases fitting TRBD2. The length of the CDR3 is 16 residues. CDR1 MDHEN and CDR2 SYDVKM come from the germline V gene. The CDR3 loop is CASNLGGLAIQETQYF. CDR3 DNA (partial): TGTGCCAGCAATTTAGGGGGACTAGCCATCCAAGAGACC.

This clone was counted at least ten times. The CDR3 DNA, read in part, is TGCGCCAGCAGCCAAGGCCGTTGGGGGGTGCCTAATGAAAAA. Translated: CASSQGRWGVPNEK. The entire CDR3 reads CASSQGRWGVPNEKLFF. The genes are TRBV4-1 and TRBJ1-4, with TRBD1 as a possible D gene (5 bases). Read sequence stops 3 residues before the CDR3 end, and the germline J gene provides the missing end. The V end was cut by 1 base, the J end by 3 bases, with 15 bases between. Germline values: CDR1 MGHRA, CDR2 YSYEKL. The length of the CDR3 is 17 residues.

This clone was seen many times. The sequenced fragment ends 3 residues before the CDR3 boundary, so the rest is inferred from the germline J gene. This chain links TRBV7-9 with TRBJ2-7; TRBD1 aligns across 9 bases. J lost 6 bases, V lost 4 bases, and 10 bases had no gene match. The V gene's germline CDR1 is SEHNR and CDR2 FQNEAQ (reference sequence). This CDR3 is 15 amino acids long. The CDR3 here is CASSSGQGLLTEQYF. CDR3 DNA, as far as it was read: TGTGCCAGCAGCTCGGGACAGGGCTTGTTAACCGAG.

This clone was recorded at least ten times. The DNA ends 3 residues before the CDR3 does, and the rest of the CDR3 is filled in from the germline J gene. The rearrangement uses TRBV30 and TRBJ2-7; 7 nucleotides agree with TRBD1. V was clipped by 4 bases and J by 3 bases; unmatched bases: 3. This CDR3 contains 12 residues. The germline V gene encodes CDR1 GTSNPN and CDR2 SVGIG (reference sequence). CDR3 bases read: TGTGCCTGGAATGGGGACAGCTACGAG. Translation gives CAWNGDSYE. The full CDR3 protein reads CAWNGDSYEQYF.

Ten or more counts support this clone. Coverage ceases 3 residues before the CDR3 finishes, and the germline J gene fills in the end. V usage is TRBV20-1 and J usage is TRBJ2-7; 7 positions agree with TRBD1. CDR1 and CDR2 (germline): DFQATT, SNEGSKA (reference sequence). The CDR3 has 12 residues. V shed 4 bases, J shed 5 bases, and the junction held 5 bases outside the gene matches. The CDR3 bases that were read are TGCAGTGCTAAACAGGGGACACACGAG. Translation: CSAKQGTHE. From start to end, the CDR3 is CSAKQGTHEQYF.

This clone was seen many times. CDR3 protein: CASSVPSTQTQYF. The CDR3 DNA, read in part, is TGTGCCAGCAGCGTCCCTAGCACGCAGACC. The chain combines TRBV7-6 with TRBJ2-5, with TRBD2 as a possible D gene (5 bases). The CDR3 is cut off 3 residues early in the read; its end comes from the germline J gene. Trimming pared 5 bases from V and 6 bases from J, leaving 13 bases between. Germline V gene data show CDR1 as SGHVS and CDR2 as FNYEAQ. This CDR3 comprises 13 residues.

This clone was recorded at least ten times. Read coverage stops 3 residues before the CDR3 terminus; the germline J gene supplies the remainder. This chain uses TRBV19 with TRBJ2-7, with 15 positions matching TRBD2. The trim removed 5 bases at V and 0 bases at J, leaving 5 bases unmatched. The CDR3 sequence is 17 residues long. The germline V gene has CDR1 LNHDA and CDR2 SQIVND (reference sequence). The sequenced part of the CDR3 DNA is TGTGCCAGTAGTCCCGGGACTAGCGGGGGGCCCTCCTACGAG. Protein: CASSPGTSGGPSYE. In full, the CDR3 reads CASSPGTSGGPSYEQYF.

This clone came up a few times. The read falls 3 residues short of the CDR3 end, and the missing part is taken from the germline J gene. This chain joins TRBV2 and TRBJ1-4, with TRBD1 identical over 7 bases. Germline V gives CDR1 SNHLY, CDR2 FYNNEI. This CDR3 spans 14 amino acids. The CDR3 loop is CASSVTGDNSPLFF. Incomplete CDR3 DNA: TGTGCCAGCAGCGTTACAGGGGATAATTCACCA.